This T cell receptor beta chain came from a study of T cell responses to AZD1222 COVID-19 vaccine. V lost 0 bases, J lost 2 bases, and 7 bases stayed unmatched. The CDR3 loop spans 18 amino acids. Sequenced by immunoSEQ multiplex PCR; TCRdb stores in-frame clones only, minus some. The profile shows roughly 150,000 clones, 80% to 95% of them singletons. The TCR comes from an adult in good health. Sequenced here: peripheral blood, sampled on day 0 of AZD1222 vaccination. The chain combines TRBV23-1 with TRBJ2-7; 13 bases line up with TRBD2. TRBV23-1 is an ORF, with its function uncertain. The chain's CDR3 is CASSQSRGTSGTTYEQYF. DNA of the CDR3: TGCGCCAGCAGTCAATCACGCGGGACTAGCGGGACTACCTACGAGCAGTACTTC.